This TCR beta chain was recovered during a study of T cells in Graves' hyperthyroidism and ophthalmopathy. Study-wide findings and caveats: The model forecast ophthalmopathy, anticipating it by a median roughly 6 months before onset.

At least ten counts were recorded for this clonotype. The target antigen is unknown. The V gene's germline CDR1 is MDHEN and CDR2 SYDVKM. The CDR3 is 14 amino acids. V lost 3 bases and J lost 5, with 14 bases in between. It was RNA transcripts that yielded the amplified TCR beta CDR3 regions. With the HTBI primer set, the TCR CDR3 went through a first round of RT-PCR. TCRdb re-called the multiplex PCR reads through MiXCR, storing one row per CDR3 protein. The sample contains 250,000 or so distinct CDR3 sequences, 14% to 15% of which appear only once. The patients, who ranged from 18 to 65 in age, presented with newly diagnosed hyperthyroidism lasting under 2 months.

Sequencing was carried out using blood. The chain combines TRBV28 with TRBJ2-7; D may be TRBD2 (6 bases). This receptor was obtained from a woman between 40 and 55 years old with Graves' hyperthyroidism that later progressed to Graves' ophthalmopathy. The CDR3 loop reads CASSLSGVRDEQYF. In nucleotides, the CDR3 is TGTGCCAGCAGTTTGTCGGGGGTTCGCGACGAGCAGTACTTC.